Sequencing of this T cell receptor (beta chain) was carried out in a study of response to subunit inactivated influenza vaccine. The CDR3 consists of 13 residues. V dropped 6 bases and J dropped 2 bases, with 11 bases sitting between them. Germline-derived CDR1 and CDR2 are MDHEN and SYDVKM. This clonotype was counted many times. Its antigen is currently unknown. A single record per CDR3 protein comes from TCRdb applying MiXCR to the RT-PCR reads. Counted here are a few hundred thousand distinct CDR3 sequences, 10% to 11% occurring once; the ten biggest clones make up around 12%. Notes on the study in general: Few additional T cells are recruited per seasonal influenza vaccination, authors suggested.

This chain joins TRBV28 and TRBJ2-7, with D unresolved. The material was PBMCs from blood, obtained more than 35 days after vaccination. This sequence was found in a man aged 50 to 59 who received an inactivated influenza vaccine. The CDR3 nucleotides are TGTGCCAGCAGCTTAAGTCTCACCTACGAGCAGTACTTC. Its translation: CASSLSLTYEQYF. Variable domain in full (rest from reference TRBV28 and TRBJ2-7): DVKVTQSSRYLVKRTGEKVFLECVQDMDHENMFWYRQDPGLGLRLIYFSYDVKMKEKGDIPEGYSVSREKKERFSLILESASTNQTSMYLCASSLSLTYEQYFGPGTRLTVT.